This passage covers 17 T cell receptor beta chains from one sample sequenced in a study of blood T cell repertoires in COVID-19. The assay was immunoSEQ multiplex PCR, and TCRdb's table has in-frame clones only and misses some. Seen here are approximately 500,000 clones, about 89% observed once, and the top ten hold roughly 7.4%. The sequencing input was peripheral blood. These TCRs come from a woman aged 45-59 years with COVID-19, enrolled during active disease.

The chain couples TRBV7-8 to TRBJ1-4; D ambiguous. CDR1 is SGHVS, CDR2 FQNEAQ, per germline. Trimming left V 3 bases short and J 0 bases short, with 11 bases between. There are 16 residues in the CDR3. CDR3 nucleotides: TGTGCCAGCAGCTTTGGCTCGTTTGCAACTAATGAAAAACTGTTTTTT. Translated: CASSFGSFATNEKLFF.

DNA for the CDR3: TGTGCCAGCCGCACCGGGACAGGGCCCACTGAAGCTTTCTTT. It yields the protein CASRTGTGPTEAFF. This chain joins TRBV13 and TRBJ1-1; 9 bases are a match to TRBD1. The ends lost 8 bases at V and 4 bases at J; junction bases unmatched: 8. CDR1 is PRHDT, CDR2 FYEKMQ, per germline (reference sequence). The length of the CDR3 is 14 residues.

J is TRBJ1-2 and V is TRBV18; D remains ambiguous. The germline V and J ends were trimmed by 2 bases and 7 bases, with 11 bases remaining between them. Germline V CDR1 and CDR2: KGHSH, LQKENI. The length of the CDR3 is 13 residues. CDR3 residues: CASSPEGIGGYTF. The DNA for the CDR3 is TGTGCCAGCTCACCAGAGGGAATCGGTGGCTACACCTTC.

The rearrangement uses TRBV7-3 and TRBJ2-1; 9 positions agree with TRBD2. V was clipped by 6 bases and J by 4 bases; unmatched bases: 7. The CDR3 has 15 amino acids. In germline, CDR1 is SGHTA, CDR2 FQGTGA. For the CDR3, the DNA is TGTGCCAGCAGTTACGGGACTAGCCCATACAATGAGCAGTTCTTC. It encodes CASSYGTSPYNEQFF.

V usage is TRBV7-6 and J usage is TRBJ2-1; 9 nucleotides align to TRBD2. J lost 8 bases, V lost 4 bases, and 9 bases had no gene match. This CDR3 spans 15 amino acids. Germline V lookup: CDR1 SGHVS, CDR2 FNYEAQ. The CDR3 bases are TGTGCCAGCAGCTACCCCGGGACTAGCCTCGATGAGCAGTTCTTC. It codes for CASSYPGTSLDEQFF.

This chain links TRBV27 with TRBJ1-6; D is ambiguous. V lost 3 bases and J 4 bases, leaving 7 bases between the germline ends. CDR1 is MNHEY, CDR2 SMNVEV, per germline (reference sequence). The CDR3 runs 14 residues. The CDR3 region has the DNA TGTGCCAGCAGTTTGCAGAATTATAATTCACCCCTCCACTTT. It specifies CASSLQNYNSPLHF.

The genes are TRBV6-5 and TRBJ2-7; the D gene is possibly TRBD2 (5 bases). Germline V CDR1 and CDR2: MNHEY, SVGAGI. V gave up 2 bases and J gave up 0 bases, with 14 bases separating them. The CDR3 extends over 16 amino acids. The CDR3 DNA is TGTGCCAGCAGTTACGGACGGCGGGTGAGCTCCTACGAGCAGTACTTC. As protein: CASSYGRRVSSYEQYF.

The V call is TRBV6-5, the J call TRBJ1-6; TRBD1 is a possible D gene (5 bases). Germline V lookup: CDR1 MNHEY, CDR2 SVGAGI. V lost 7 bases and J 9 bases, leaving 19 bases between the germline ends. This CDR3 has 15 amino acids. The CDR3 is CASTWGGSPISPLHF. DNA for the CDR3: TGTGCCAGCACCTGGGGGGGATCCCCCATTTCACCCCTCCACTTT.

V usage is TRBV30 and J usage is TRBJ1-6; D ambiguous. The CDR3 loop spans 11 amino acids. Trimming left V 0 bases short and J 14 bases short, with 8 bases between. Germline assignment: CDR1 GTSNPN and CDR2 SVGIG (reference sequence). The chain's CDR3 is CAWSVERTLHF. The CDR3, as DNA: TGTGCCTGGAGTGTTGAGAGGACCCTCCACTTT. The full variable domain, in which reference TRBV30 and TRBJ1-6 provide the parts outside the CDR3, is SQTIHQWPATLVQPVGSPLSLECTVEGTSNPNLYWYRQAAGRGLQLLFYSVGIGQISSEVPQNLSASRPQDRQFILSSKKLLLSDSGFYLCAWSVERTLHFGNGTRLTVT.

In DNA form, the CDR3 reads TGTGCCAGCAGCTTAGCCCCTAGCGGGGGACTAAAAAACATTCAGTACTTC. The encoded protein is CASSLAPSGGLKNIQYF. V usage is TRBV7-2 and J usage is TRBJ2-4; the match to TRBD2 covers 10 bases. Germline-derived CDR1 and CDR2 are SGHTA and FQGNSA. The V segment lost 0 bases and the J segment 4 bases; nucleotides outside the gene matches: 6. The CDR3 contains 17 residues.

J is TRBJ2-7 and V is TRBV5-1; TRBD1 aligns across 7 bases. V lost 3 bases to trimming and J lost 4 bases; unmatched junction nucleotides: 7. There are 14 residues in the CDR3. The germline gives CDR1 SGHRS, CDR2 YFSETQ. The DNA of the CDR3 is TGCGCCAGCAGCTCAGGGGGACAGTCTTACGAGCAGTACTTC. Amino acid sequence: CASSSGGQSYEQYF.

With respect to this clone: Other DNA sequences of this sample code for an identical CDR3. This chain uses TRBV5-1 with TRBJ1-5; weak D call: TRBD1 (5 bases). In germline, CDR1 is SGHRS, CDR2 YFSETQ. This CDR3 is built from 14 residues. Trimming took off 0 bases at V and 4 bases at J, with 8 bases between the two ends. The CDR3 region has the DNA TGCGCCAGCAGCTTGGAGCAGGGAAATCAGCCCCAGCATTTT. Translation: CASSLEQGNQPQHF.

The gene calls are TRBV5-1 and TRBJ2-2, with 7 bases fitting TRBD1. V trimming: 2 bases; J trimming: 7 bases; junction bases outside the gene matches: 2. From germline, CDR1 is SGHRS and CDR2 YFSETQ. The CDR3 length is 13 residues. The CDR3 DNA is TGCGCCAGCAGCTTAAGGGACAGCGGGGAGCTGTTTTTT. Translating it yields CASSLRDSGELFF. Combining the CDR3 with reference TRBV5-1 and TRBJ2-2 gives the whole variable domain KAGVTQTPRYLIKTRGQQVTLSCSPISGHRSVSWYQQTPGQGLQFLFEYFSETQRNKGNFPGRFSGRQFSNSRSEMNVSTLELGDSALYLCASSLRDSGELFFGEGSRLTVL.

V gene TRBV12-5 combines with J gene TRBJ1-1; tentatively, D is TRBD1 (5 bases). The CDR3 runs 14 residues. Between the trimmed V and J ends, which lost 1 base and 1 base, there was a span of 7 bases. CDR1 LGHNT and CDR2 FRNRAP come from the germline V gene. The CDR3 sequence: CASGLGTSNTEAFF. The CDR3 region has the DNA TGTGCTAGTGGTTTGGGGACATCGAACACTGAAGCTTTCTTT. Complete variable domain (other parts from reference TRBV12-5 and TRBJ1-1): DARVTQTPRHKVTEMGQEVTMRCQPILGHNTVFWYRQTMMQGLELLAYFRNRAPLDDSGMPKDRFSAEMPDATLATLKIQPSEPRDSAVYFCASGLGTSNTEAFFGQGTRLTVV.

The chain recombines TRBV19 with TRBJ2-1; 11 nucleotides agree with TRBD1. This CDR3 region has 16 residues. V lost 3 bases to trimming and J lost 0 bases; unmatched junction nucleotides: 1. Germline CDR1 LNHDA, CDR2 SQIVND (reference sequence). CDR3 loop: CASSMGQGDSYNEQFF. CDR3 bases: TGTGCCAGTAGTATGGGACAGGGGGACTCCTACAATGAGCAGTTCTTC. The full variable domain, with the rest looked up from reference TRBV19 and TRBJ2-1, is DGGITQSPKYLFRKEGQNVTLSCEQNLNHDAMYWYRQDPGQGLRLIYYSQIVNDFQKGDIAEGYSVSREKKESFPLTVTSAQKNPTAFYLCASSMGQGDSYNEQFFGPGTRLTVL.

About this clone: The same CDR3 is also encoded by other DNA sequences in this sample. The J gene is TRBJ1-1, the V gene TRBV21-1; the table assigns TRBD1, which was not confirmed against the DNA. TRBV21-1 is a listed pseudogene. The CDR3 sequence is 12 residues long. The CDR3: CASSIRQGSAFF. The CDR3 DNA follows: TGTGCCAGCAGTATCCGACAGGGGTCGGCTTTCTTT.

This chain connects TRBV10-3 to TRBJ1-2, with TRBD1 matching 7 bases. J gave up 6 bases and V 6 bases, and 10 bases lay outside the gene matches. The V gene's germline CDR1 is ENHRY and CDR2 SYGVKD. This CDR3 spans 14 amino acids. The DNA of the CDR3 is TGTGCCATCAGCGGACTGGACCAGGGGGATGGCTACACCTTC. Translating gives CAISGLDQGDGYTF.